This T cell receptor (beta chain) was identified during a study of T cell responses to AZD1222 COVID-19 vaccine (dated by TCRdb to the early 2020s). Looking at the study overall: AZD1222 recipients with second doses at about 4 weeks or about 12 weeks were pooled, because spike-specific TCR depth and breadth did not differ between schedules. A total of under 250 trial participants underwent TCR sequencing, of whom more than 200 had received two doses of AZD1222 and some 25 had received two doses of the MenACWY control vaccine. Trial participants were enrolled into age subgroups of 18-55, 56-69 and 70-plus years, which contained around 150, 28 and 57 TCR-sequenced participants, respectively.

The time point label, read with the paper, signifies: baseline before first vaccination. Samples from vaccinated people were obtained from the UK trials COV001 and COV002, which included a single-blind randomized controlled phase 2/3 trial of AZD1222 (ChAdOx1 nCoV-19) in healthy adults. For TCRbeta chain sequencing, PBMC samples from trial participants were taken at day 0 and at day 28 after the second dose. Overall study outcomes, separate from this receptor: Nearly half of unique spike-specific TCRs reportedly recognized epitopes outside regions mutated in the B.1.351 and B.1.1.7 variants. Conclusions about previously exposed vaccinees are limited because only 5 or 6 AZD1222 recipients were SARS-CoV-2 seropositive at baseline. Most participants were white British and females outnumbered males, and the authors suggested that clonal diversity may have been underestimated. No day 14 peak-response samples were available, so repertoires were characterized only after the peak T cell response. After two AZD1222 doses, both the breadth and the depth of spike-specific TCRs were significantly higher than at day 0 and than in MenACWY recipients. Vaccine-associated CD4 TCRs spanned the whole spike protein, with dominant responses in regions 160-218 and 743-854. The 56-69-year group was small, and its depth increase did not reach significance, likely because of low power.

Note on this clone: Its antigen remains undetermined. No quality values exist for individual bases; no much larger clone is one base distant.

CDR1 KGHSH and CDR2 LQKENI are derived from the germline V gene. The CDR3 has 17 amino acids, counting the end cysteine and phenylalanine. Only the CDR3 portion is preserved as DNA: 51 bases, with reading frame beginning at the first base. V was cut back by 4 bases and J by 2 bases, leaving a gap of 20 bases between them. The CDR3 regions of human TCRbeta chains were analyzed by immunosequencing. From the authors' description of their analysis: Repertoire TCRs were matched against a reference library of SARS-CoV-2-specific TCRs generated with the MIRA antigen-specificity platform. Breadth was defined as the fraction of unique TCRs that were SARS-CoV-2-associated, and depth was defined as the fraction of total T cells that were SARS-CoV-2-associated. Using the MIRA data, each spike-specific TCR was assigned both to the spike region to which the TCR was reactive and to a CD4 or CD8 class. Log10-transformed breadth and depth values were compared by one-way ANOVA with Sidak's multiple comparisons tests. Imported from immuneACCESS, the table was reduced by TCRdb to in-frame sequences with V and J called. These copies leave out some clones; in studies compared against another copy, an unresolved V gene accounts for under half, and the cause of the remainder is not known. Clonal size and the V and J genes are those of that table, whereas D and trimming came from the DNA. This sample gives roughly 130,000 clones in total; roughly 85% of them show up just once. The ten largest clones represent 1.5% to 2% of the sample.

The input for sequencing was peripheral blood, taken on day 0 of AZD1222 vaccination. The receptor was isolated from an adult in good health. The V gene is TRBV18 and the J gene is TRBJ1-1; tentative D gene TRBD1, with 5 bases matching. The sequenced DNA: TGTGCCAGCTCACTTAGAGCAGGGTTGGGGATAAACACTGAAGCTTTCTTT. Its translation is CASSLRAGLGINTEAFF.